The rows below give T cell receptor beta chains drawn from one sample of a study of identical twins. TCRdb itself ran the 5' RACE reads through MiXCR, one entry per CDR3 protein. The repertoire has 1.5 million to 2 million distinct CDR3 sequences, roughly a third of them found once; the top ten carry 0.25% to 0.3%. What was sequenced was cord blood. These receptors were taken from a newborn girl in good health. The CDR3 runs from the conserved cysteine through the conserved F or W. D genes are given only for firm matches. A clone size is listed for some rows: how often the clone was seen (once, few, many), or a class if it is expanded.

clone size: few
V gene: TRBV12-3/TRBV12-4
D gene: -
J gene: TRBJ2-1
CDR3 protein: CASSYFGEQFF
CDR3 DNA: TGTGCCAGCAGTTATTTTGGTGAGCAGTTCTTC

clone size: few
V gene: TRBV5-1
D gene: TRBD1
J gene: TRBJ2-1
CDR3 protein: CASSLTGAYYNEQFF
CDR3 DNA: TGCGCCAGCAGCTTGACAGGGGCCTACTACAATGAGCAGTTCTTC

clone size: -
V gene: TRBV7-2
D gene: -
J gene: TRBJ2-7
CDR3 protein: CASSLRLAQAGGIYSYEQYF
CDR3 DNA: TGTGCCAGCAGCTTAAGATTGGCCCAAGCGGGCGGTATTTACTCCTACGAGCAGTACTTC

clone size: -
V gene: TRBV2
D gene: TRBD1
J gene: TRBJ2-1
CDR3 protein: CASSASGGSDEQFF
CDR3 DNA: TGTGCCAGCAGTGCGTCAGGGGGATCTGATGAGCAGTTCTTC

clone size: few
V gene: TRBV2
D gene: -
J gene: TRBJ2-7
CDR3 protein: CATGGYFDSEQYF
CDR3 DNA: TGTGCCACTGGAGGGTATTTTGATAGCGAGCAGTACTTC

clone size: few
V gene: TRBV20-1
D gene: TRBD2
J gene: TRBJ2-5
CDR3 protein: CSASNSGGALETQYF
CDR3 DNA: TGCAGTGCTAGTAATAGCGGGGGGGCTTTGGAGACCCAGTACTTC

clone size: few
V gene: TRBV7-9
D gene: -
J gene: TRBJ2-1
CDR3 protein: CASSSAGWWGVYNEQFF
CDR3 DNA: TGTGCCAGCAGCTCCGCTGGGTGGTGGGGGGTCTACAATGAGCAGTTCTTC

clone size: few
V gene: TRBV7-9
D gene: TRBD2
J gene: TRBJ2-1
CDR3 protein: CASTLSELAGGYNEQFF
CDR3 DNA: TGTGCCAGCACCCTTTCCGAACTAGCGGGGGGCTACAATGAGCAGTTCTTC

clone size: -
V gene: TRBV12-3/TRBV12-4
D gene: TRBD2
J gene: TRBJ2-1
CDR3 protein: CASHPTSGSTYNEQFF
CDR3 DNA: TGTGCCAGTCACCCTACTAGCGGGTCAACCTACAATGAGCAGTTCTTC

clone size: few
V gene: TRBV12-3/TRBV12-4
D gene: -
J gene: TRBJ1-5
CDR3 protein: CASSPHRVLGDQPQHF
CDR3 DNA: TGTGCCAGCAGCCCCCACAGGGTATTGGGGGATCAGCCCCAGCATTTT

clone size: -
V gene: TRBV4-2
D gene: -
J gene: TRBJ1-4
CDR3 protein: CASSRRGLNEKLFF
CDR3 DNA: TGTGCCAGCAGCCGAAGGGGCCTTAATGAAAAACTGTTTTTT

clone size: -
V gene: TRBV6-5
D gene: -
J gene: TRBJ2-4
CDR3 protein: CASSYSSDRAKNIQYF
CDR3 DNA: TGTGCCAGCAGTTACTCGAGCGACAGGGCCAAAAACATTCAGTACTTC

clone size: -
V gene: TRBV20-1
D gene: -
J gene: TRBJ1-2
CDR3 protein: CSVLGSRDYGYTF
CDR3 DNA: TGCAGTGTCCTGGGGAGCAGGGACTATGGCTACACCTTC

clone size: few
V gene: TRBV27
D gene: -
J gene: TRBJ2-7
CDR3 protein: CASSFRGTSEQYF
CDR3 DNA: TGTGCCAGCAGTTTCCGAGGGACAAGCGAGCAGTACTTC

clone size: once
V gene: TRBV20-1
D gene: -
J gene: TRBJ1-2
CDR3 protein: CSARDPARGNYGYTF
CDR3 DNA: TGCAGTGCTAGAGACCCGGCCAGGGGAAACTATGGCTACACCTTC

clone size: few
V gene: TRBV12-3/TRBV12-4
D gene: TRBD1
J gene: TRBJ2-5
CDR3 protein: CASQFSTGEETQYF
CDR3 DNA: TGTGCCAGCCAATTCTCGACAGGGGAAGAGACCCAGTACTTC

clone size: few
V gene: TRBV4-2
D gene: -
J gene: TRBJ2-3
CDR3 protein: CASRPQGTDTQYF
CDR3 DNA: TGTGCCAGCAGACCACAGGGAACAGATACGCAGTATTTT

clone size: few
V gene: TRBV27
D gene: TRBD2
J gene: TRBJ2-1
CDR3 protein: CASSLFSRGGMNEQFF
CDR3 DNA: TGTGCCAGCAGTTTATTCTCGCGGGGGGGCATGAATGAGCAGTTCTTC

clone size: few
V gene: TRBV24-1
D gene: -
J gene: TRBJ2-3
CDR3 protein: CATSDAAKGLTDTQYF
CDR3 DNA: TGTGCCACCAGTGACGCCGCGAAGGGGCTCACAGATACGCAGTATTTT

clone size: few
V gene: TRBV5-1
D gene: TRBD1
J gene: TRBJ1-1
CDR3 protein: CASSFSVWDREAEAFF
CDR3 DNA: TGCGCCAGCAGCTTTAGTGTGTGGGACAGGGAGGCTGAAGCTTTCTTT